The text below deals with one T cell receptor beta chain. What it binds is not known. The data are from a study of graft-versus-host responses after intestinal transplantation. Study-level background: Grafts were multivisceral, liver-intestinal, or isolated intestinal. Anti-thymocyte globulin induction, then tacrolimus and steroids for about three years, went to all recipients.

Study conclusions and caveats: GvH clones detected in recipient marrow included some appearing first in ileum or blood. In patients with graft-donor T cell macrochimerism, allograft graft-versus-host to host-versus-graft clonal ratios were high.

Profiling relied on immunoSEQ multiplex PCR, and the TCRdb table lists in-frame clones only, not all of them. The sample includes roughly 89,000 clones, 80% to 95% seen only once; the top ten take roughly 0.17%. The specimen was unstimulated CD4+ T cells sorted from spleen or lymph node cells, collected before intestinal transplant. The receptor was isolated from a human donor who received an intestinal transplant.

The CDR3 nucleotides read TGTGCCAGCACTCCCCCCACGGGTATGAACACTGAAGCTTTCTTT. Translated, it gives CASTPPTGMNTEAFF. The gene calls are TRBV6-5 and TRBJ1-1, with D unclear. The germline gives CDR1 MNHEY, CDR2 SVGAGI. The V and J ends lost 7 bases and 0 bases respectively, with 15 bases between them. CDR3 length equals 15 residues.